One T cell receptor beta chain is described in this entry. Antigen: not known. The germline V and J ends were trimmed by 2 bases and 4 bases, with 11 bases remaining between them. The CDR3 contains 14 residues. CDR1 is SGHAT and CDR2 is FQDESV in the germline V gene (reference sequence). The source of the sample is a study of OX40 agonist ivuxolimab in advanced cancers. Whole-study findings and limits: Researchers report that CD8+ T cells had, on average, more expanded clones than CD4+. Within 6 weeks, CD4+ and CD8+ blood T cells expanded clonally at 0.1 to 3.0 mg/kg.

Sequencing used immunoSEQ multiplex PCR; TCRdb keeps in-frame clones, though not all of them. Among some 86,000 clones, around 85% were seen once, and the ten largest hold less than 4.5%. The sample in question was CD4+ or CD8+ T cells sorted from blood, obtained in a trial of the OX40 agonist ivuxolimab. The source is an adult with an advanced solid tumor such as melanoma, head and neck, liver or kidney cancer. V gene TRBV11-1 combines with J gene TRBJ1-1; D is perhaps TRBD1 (5 bases). CDR3 in amino acids: CASSLNQGSTEAFF. The CDR3 DNA sequence: TGTGCCAGCAGCTTAAATCAGGGAAGCACTGAAGCTTTCTTT.